The 9 T cell receptor beta chains listed next were all sequenced from one sample in a study of blood T cell repertoires in COVID-19. This table comes from immunoSEQ multiplex PCR, and its TCRdb copy is limited to in-frame clones, with some not included. The sample has about 98,000 clones, roughly 82% seen once; the top ten hold 11%. Sequenced input: peripheral blood. Source of these receptors: a man in his 70s with active or convalescent COVID-19.

J is TRBJ2-2 and V is TRBV2; D not certain. CDR1 is SNHLY, CDR2 FYNNEI, per germline. The length of the CDR3 is 13 residues. Between the trimmed V and J ends, which lost 8 bases and 3 bases, there was a span of 10 bases. This CDR3 reads CASRLSDTGELFF. In DNA form, the CDR3 reads TGTGCCAGCCGACTTTCGGACACCGGGGAGCTGTTTTTT.

The rearrangement joins TRBV19 to TRBJ1-2; 8 bases fit TRBD1. Germline V lookup: CDR1 LNHDA, CDR2 SQIVND (reference sequence). The J segment lost 0 bases and the V segment lost 4 bases, leaving 1 base of the junction unmatched. This CDR3 contains 14 residues. CDR3 region: CASSTGGTNYGYTF. CDR3 sequence (DNA): TGTGCCAGTAGTACAGGGGGCACTAACTATGGCTACACCTTC.

This clone came up a few times. The rearrangement links TRBV30 to TRBJ1-6; D may be TRBD1 (6 bases). The CDR3 sequence is 17 residues long. Germline lookup yields CDR1 GTSNPN and CDR2 SVGIG (reference sequence). Trimming stripped 1 base from V and 0 bases from J, with 13 bases between. CDR3 amino acids: CAWSAPGTYSYNSPLHF. CDR3 nucleotides: TGTGCCTGGAGTGCCCCCGGGACATACTCCTATAATTCACCCCTCCACTTT.

The genes are TRBV6-5 and TRBJ2-1; TRBD2 agrees at 8 bases. The CDR3 contains 14 residues. Losses at the gene ends were 10 bases for V and 8 bases for J; bases not matched to a gene: 13. The germline V gene encodes CDR1 MNHEY and CDR2 SVGAGI. CDR3 in amino acids: CATLSGGGHHEQFF. Here the CDR3 DNA reads TGTGCCACCCTCTCCGGGGGGGGGCACCATGAGCAGTTCTTC.

The chain uses TRBV6-6 and TRBJ1-5, with 8 bases matching TRBD1. Germline values: CDR1 MNHNY, CDR2 SVGAGI (reference sequence). Trimming removed 6 bases from V and 4 bases from J; junction bases left unmatched: 5. This CDR3 region has 14 residues. CDR3 nucleotides: TGTGCCAGCAGCCGGACAGGGAATAATCAGCCCCAGCATTTT. This codes for CASSRTGNNQPQHF.

V usage is TRBV15 and J usage is TRBJ2-2; 10 bases align to TRBD2. This CDR3 is 20 amino acids long. J gave up 4 bases and V 0 bases, and 14 bases lay outside the gene matches. Germline V gives CDR1 LNHNV, CDR2 YYDKDF (reference sequence). CDR3 nucleotide sequence: TGTGCCACCAGCAGAGATCAGCGTCAAGCGGGGGGGCTTTTCACCGGGGAGCTGTTTTTT. This translates into CATSRDQRQAGGLFTGELFF.

The gene calls are TRBV11-2 and TRBJ2-7; the match to TRBD1 covers 8 bases. This CDR3 comprises 15 residues. The V and J ends lost 5 bases and 6 bases, in that order; junction bases with no gene match: 12. CDR1 is SGHAT, CDR2 FQNNGV, per germline. This chain's CDR3 is CASSHPGRGLREQYF. CDR3 nucleotide sequence: TGTGCCAGCAGCCACCCCGGCAGGGGGCTTCGCGAGCAGTACTTC.

The V call is TRBV27, the J call TRBJ1-3, with TRBD1 identical over 8 bases. J was trimmed by 1 base and V by 6 bases; bases with no gene match: 8. This CDR3 has 16 residues. From germline, CDR1 is MNHEY and CDR2 SMNVEV (reference sequence). The CDR3 DNA reads TGTGCCAGCAGAGGACAGGGTCGTCGATCTGGAAACACCATATATTTT. Translation gives CASRGQGRRSGNTIYF.

The genes are TRBV30 and TRBJ1-1; D is perhaps TRBD1 (6 bases). V gave up 5 bases and J gave up 6 bases, with 13 bases separating them. The CDR3 spans 12 residues. Germline V lookup: CDR1 GTSNPN, CDR2 SVGIG (reference sequence). The CDR3 nucleotides are TGTGCCTGGGGCTTCAGGGGTGCTGAAGCTTTCTTT. Protein sequence: CAWGFRGAEAFF.